This T cell receptor (beta chain) was identified in a study of cytomegalovirus exposure and HLA in healthy donors. Study background: The 500 to 850 first-cohort repertoires and the approximately 110 validation repertoires shared the same platform, a later analysis reported. The study's findings and limits: The study listed approximately 170 cytomegalovirus-associated TCR beta chains. Rare TCR sequences predominated, though certain public TCRs were found in many donors.

Germline values: CDR1 SGHAT, CDR2 FQNNGV. V was clipped by 1 base and J by 0 bases, with 10 bases between them. The CDR3 runs to 16 residues. This clone was counted a single time. Antigen unknown. The assay was immunoSEQ multiplex PCR, and TCRdb's table has in-frame clones only and misses some. The sample includes some 54,000 clones, 90% of them seen just once. Sequenced input: PBMCs. The source of this sequence is a man younger than 35 in good health and CMV-seronegative. This rearrangement joins TRBV11-2 to TRBJ2-1; D remains ambiguous. CDR3: CASSLGLPRSYNEQFF. CDR3 DNA sequence: TGTGCCAGCAGCTTAGGGTTACCGCGCTCCTACAATGAGCAGTTCTTC.